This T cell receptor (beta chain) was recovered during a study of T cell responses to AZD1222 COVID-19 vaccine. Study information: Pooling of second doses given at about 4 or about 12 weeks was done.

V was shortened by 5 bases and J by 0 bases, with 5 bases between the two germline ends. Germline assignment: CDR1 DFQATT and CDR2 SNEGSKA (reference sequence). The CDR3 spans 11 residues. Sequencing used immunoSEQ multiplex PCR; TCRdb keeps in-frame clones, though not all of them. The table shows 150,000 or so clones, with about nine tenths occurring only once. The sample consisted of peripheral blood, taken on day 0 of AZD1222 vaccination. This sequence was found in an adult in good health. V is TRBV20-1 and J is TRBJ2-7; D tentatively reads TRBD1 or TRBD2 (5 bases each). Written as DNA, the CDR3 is TGCAGTGCTGGGACCTCCTACGAGCAGTACTTC. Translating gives CSAGTSYEQYF.